A selection of T cell receptor beta chains follows, all from one sample in a study of T cell responses to AZD1222 COVID-19 vaccine. Clones were sequenced by immunoSEQ multiplex PCR, and TCRdb holds only the in-frame ones, with some missing. The table shows fewer than 85,000 clones, with roughly nine tenths occurring only once. Source: peripheral blood, taken on day 0 of AZD1222 vaccination. All receptors come from an adult in good health. Each CDR3 is given with its conserved first and last residue. The D gene is left open where the match is weak. Clone size is shown for a subset of rows, as once, few, many or a class of expanded clone.

j_call d_call v_call clone_size cdr3_aa cdr3_nt
TRBJ2-3 TRBD2 TRBV7-2 NA CASSLAGTSGTGSQYF TGTGCCAGCAGCTTAGCGGGGACTAGCGGTACAGGATCGCAGTATTTT
TRBJ2-2 NA TRBV5-1 NA CASSLGFGNTGELFF TGCGCCAGCAGCTTGGGGTTCGGGAACACCGGGGAGCTGTTTTTT
TRBJ2-7 NA TRBV12-3/TRBV12-4 NA CASSPGFSGEQYF TGTGCCAGCAGTCCAGGGTTTTCAGGGGAGCAGTACTTC
TRBJ2-2 NA TRBV5-1 NA CASSAGTGELFF TGCGCCAGCAGCGCCGGCACCGGGGAGCTGTTTTTT
TRBJ2-7 TRBD1 TRBV13 NA CASSSSPLRQGSYEQYF TGTGCCAGCAGCTCTTCCCCATTAAGACAGGGATCCTACGAGCAGTACTTC
TRBJ1-1 NA TRBV18 once CASSPALTEAFF TGTGCCAGCTCACCCGCCTTAACTGAAGCTTTCTTT
TRBJ2-3 NA TRBV2 NA CASSDRHASTDTQYF TGTGCCAGCAGTGACCGGCATGCTAGCACAGATACGCAGTATTTT
TRBJ1-1 NA TRBV5-4 NA CASSFGGETEAFF TGTGCCAGCAGCTTTGGGGGGGAGACTGAAGCTTTCTTT
TRBJ1-5 NA TRBV2 NA CASSREGQQPQHF TGTGCCAGCAGTCGCGAAGGGCAGCAGCCCCAGCATTTT
TRBJ2-7 NA TRBV21-1 NA CASSFAIQQSRAIYEQYF TGTGCCAGCAGCTTCGCAATTCAACAAAGCAGGGCTATTTACGAGCAGTACTTC
TRBJ1-2 NA TRBV10-3 NA CAISDSQTGYTF TGTGCCATCAGTGACTCGCAGACTGGCTACACCTTC
TRBJ1-5 NA TRBV5-8 NA CASSLEGGNNQPQHF TGTGCCAGCAGCTTGGAAGGGGGGAACAATCAGCCCCAGCATTTT
TRBJ1-2 TRBD1 TRBV5-5 NA CATSGTAGYTF TGTGCCACCTCGGGGACAGCTGGCTACACCTTC
TRBJ2-6 NA TRBV18 NA CASSFSRGSGANVLTF TGTGCCAGCTCATTCTCCAGGGGATCAGGGGCCAACGTCCTGACTTTC
TRBJ1-2 NA TRBV5-4 NA CASSLDQGWYGYTF TGTGCCAGCAGCTTGGACCAGGGATGGTATGGCTACACCTTC
TRBJ1-2 TRBD1 TRBV11-2 once CASSPFGTGYGYTF TGTGCCAGCAGCCCCTTTGGGACAGGCTATGGCTACACCTTC
TRBJ2-7 TRBD2 TRBV3-1/TRBV3-2 NA CASSQDRRGVPSGSLYEQYF TGTGCCAGCAGCCAAGATCGGCGGGGGGTCCCTAGCGGGAGTCTCTACGAGCAGTACTTC
TRBJ2-7 NA TRBV7-3 few CASSSEGGEQYF TGTGCCAGCAGCTCCGAAGGCGGCGAGCAGTACTTC
TRBJ1-6 NA TRBV2 once CASSVLGESSYNSPLHF TGTGCCAGCAGTGTTCTGGGGGAGAGCTCCTATAATTCACCCCTCCACTTT
TRBJ1-2 TRBD1 TRBV7-9 few CASSPSDRGDGYTF TGTGCCAGCAGCCCCTCTGACAGGGGAGATGGCTACACCTTC
TRBJ2-2 NA TRBV19 NA CASSMIFRGNTGELFF TGTGCCAGTAGTATGATTTTTCGGGGGAACACCGGGGAGCTGTTTTTT
TRBJ2-3 NA TRBV29-1 NA CSVGVRGTDTQYF TGCAGCGTTGGGGTGAGGGGGACAGATACGCAGTATTTT
TRBJ1-1 NA TRBV5-1 NA CASSLVIQNTEAFF TGCGCCAGCAGCTTGGTGATACAGAACACTGAAGCTTTCTTT
TRBJ1-4 TRBD1 TRBV10-3 NA CAISRQGPDEKLFF TGTGCCATCAGTAGACAGGGACCAGATGAAAAACTGTTTTTT
TRBJ1-2 NA TRBV28 NA CASSPTGWGYTF TGTGCCAGCAGTCCTACAGGTTGGGGCTACACCTTC
TRBJ2-3 TRBD1 TRBV28 NA CASSRTGSWDRGRGDTQYF TGTGCCAGCAGCCGAACGGGTTCCTGGGACAGGGGGCGCGGAGATACGCAGTATTTT
TRBJ1-1 TRBD1 TRBV6-2/TRBV6-3 NA CASSYGGGRGLGNTEAFF TGTGCCAGCAGTTACGGAGGAGGCAGGGGGCTGGGGAACACTGAAGCTTTCTTT
TRBJ1-4 NA TRBV13 NA CASSLEAGPGEKLFF TGTGCCAGCAGCTTAGAGGCGGGGCCGGGTGAAAAACTGTTTTTT
TRBJ2-4 NA TRBV5-1 NA CASSLGWVGDYGPKNIQYF TGCGCCAGCAGCTTGGGGTGGGTGGGGGATTACGGGCCAAAAAACATTCAGTACTTC
TRBJ2-2 TRBD2 TRBV5-1 NA CASRTGTRNTGELFF TGCGCCAGCAGGACCGGGACTAGGAACACCGGGGAGCTGTTTTTT
TRBJ1-2 TRBD1 TRBV6-2/TRBV6-3 NA CASSQDRESTRTYGYTF TGTGCCAGCAGCCAAGACAGGGAATCAACCCGGACGTATGGCTACACCTTC
TRBJ2-7 NA TRBV5-4 NA CASSLKTAVGYEQYF TGTGCCAGCAGCCTCAAGACGGCCGTGGGCTACGAGCAGTACTTC
TRBJ2-4 TRBD2 TRBV11-2 NA CASSSGGLAKNIQYF TGTGCCAGCAGCTCGGGGGGATTGGCCAAAAACATTCAGTACTTC
TRBJ1-2 NA TRBV10-3 NA CAISESLFPTSIGHGYTF TGTGCCATCAGTGAGTCTCTGTTCCCTACAAGTATTGGCCATGGCTACACCTTC
TRBJ1-4 TRBD1 TRBV29-1 NA CSVEGQGANQKLFF TGCAGCGTTGAAGGGCAGGGGGCTAATCAAAAACTGTTTTTT
TRBJ1-1 TRBD1 TRBV29-1 once CSDSQGVGTEAFF TGCAGCGACTCACAGGGGGTAGGGACTGAAGCTTTCTTT
TRBJ2-7 NA TRBV7-9 NA CASSSRGGYEQYF TGTGCCAGCAGCTCCAGGGGAGGATACGAGCAGTACTTC
TRBJ1-2 NA TRBV14 NA CASSQLYRDEGSEGYTF TGTGCCAGCAGCCAATTATACCGGGACGAGGGAAGTGAGGGCTACACCTTC
TRBJ2-7 TRBD2 TRBV14 NA CASSQGGSSGRLSYEQYF TGTGCCAGCAGCCAAGGGGGTTCTAGCGGGAGGCTCTCCTACGAGCAGTACTTC